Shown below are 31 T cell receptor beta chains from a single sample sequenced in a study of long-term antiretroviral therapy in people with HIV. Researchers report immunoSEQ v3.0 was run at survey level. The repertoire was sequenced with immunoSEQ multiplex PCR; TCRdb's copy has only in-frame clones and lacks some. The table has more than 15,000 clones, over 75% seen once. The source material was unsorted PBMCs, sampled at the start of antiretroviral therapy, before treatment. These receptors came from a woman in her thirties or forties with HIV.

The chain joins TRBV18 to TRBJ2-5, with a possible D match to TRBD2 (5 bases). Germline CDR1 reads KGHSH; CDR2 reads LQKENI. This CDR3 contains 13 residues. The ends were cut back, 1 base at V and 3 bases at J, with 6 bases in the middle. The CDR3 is CASSPQEEETQYF. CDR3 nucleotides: TGTGCCAGCTCACCACAGGAGGAAGAGACCCAGTACTTC.

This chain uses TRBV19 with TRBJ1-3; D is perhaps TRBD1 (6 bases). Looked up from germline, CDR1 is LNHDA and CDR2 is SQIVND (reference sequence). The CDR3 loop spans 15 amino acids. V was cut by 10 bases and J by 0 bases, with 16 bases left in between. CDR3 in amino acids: CATTTGYLSGNTIYF. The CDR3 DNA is TGTGCCACGACGACAGGTTACCTCTCTGGAAACACCATATATTTT.

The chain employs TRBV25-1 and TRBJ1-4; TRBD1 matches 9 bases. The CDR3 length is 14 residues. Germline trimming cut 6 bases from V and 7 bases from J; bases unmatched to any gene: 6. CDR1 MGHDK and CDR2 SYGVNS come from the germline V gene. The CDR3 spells CASRGQGLGEKLFF. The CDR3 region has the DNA TGTGCCAGCAGGGGACAGGGCCTGGGTGAAAAACTGTTTTTT.

The CDR3 protein is CASSSRGEGETQYF. CDR3 nucleotides: TGTGCCAGCAGCTCAAGAGGGGAGGGAGAGACCCAGTACTTC. The gene calls are TRBV9 and TRBJ2-5; 7 nucleotides agree with TRBD2. CDR1 and CDR2 from the germline V gene are SGDLS and YYNGEE. The trim removed 4 bases at V and 4 bases at J, leaving 7 bases unmatched. The CDR3 is made up of 14 amino acids.

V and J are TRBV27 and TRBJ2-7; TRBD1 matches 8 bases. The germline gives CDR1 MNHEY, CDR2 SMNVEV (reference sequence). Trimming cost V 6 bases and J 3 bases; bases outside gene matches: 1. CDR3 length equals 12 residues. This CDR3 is CASRDRDYEQYF. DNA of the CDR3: TGTGCCAGCAGGGACAGGGACTACGAGCAGTACTTC.

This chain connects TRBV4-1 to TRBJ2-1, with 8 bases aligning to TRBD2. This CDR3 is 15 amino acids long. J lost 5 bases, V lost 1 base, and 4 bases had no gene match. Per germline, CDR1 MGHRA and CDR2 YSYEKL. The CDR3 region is CASSQVAGGHNEQFF. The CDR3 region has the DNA TGCGCCAGCAGCCAAGTGGCGGGGGGACACAATGAGCAGTTCTTC.

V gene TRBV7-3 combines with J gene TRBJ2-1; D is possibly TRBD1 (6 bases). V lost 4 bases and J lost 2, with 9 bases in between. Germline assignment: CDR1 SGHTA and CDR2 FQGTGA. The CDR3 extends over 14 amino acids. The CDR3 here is CASSYQGPYNEQFF. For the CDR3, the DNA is TGTGCCAGCAGCTATCAGGGGCCCTACAATGAGCAGTTCTTC.

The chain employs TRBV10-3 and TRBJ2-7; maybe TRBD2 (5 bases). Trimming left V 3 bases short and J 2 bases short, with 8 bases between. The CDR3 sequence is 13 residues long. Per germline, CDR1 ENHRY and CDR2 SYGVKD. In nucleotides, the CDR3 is TGTGCCATCAGTGATAGAGGGACCTACGAGCAGTACTTC. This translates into CAISDRGTYEQYF.

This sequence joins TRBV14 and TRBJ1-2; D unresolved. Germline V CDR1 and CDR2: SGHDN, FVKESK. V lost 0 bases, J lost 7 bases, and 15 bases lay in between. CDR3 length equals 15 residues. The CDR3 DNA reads TGTGCCAGCAGCCAAGATGGTACCTCCACCCGTGGCTACACCTTC. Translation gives CASSQDGTSTRGYTF.

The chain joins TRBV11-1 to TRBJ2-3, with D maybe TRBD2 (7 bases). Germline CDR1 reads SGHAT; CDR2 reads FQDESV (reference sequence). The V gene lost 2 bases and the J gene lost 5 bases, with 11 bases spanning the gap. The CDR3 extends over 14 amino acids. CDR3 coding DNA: TGTGCCAGCAGCTTAACCGGGGGGCGAGATACGCAGTATTTT. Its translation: CASSLTGGRDTQYF.

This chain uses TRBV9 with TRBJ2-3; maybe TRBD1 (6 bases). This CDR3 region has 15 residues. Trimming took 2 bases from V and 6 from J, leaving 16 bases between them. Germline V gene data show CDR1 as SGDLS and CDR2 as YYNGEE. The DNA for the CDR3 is TGTGCCAGCAGCGTCGCTTGGACAGAGGGGGATACGCAGTATTTT. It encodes CASSVAWTEGDTQYF.

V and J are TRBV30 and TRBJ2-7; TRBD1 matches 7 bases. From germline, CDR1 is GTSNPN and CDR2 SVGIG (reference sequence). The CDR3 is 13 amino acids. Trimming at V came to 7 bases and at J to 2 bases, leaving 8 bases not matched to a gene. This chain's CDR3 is CASSDREAYEQYF. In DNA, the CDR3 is TGTGCCTCCTCTGACAGGGAAGCCTACGAGCAGTACTTC. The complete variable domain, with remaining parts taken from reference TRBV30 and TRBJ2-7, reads SQTIHQWPATLVQPVGSPLSLECTVEGTSNPNLYWYRQAAGRGLQLLFYSVGIGQISSEVPQNLSASRPQDRQFILSSKKLLLSDSGFYLCASSDREAYEQYFGPGTRLTVT.

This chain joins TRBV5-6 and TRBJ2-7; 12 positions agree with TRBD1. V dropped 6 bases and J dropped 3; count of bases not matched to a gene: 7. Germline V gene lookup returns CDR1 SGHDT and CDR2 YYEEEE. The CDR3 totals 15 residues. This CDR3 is CASNLGDRGLYEQYF. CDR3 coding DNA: TGTGCCAGCAACCTGGGGGACAGGGGGCTCTACGAGCAGTACTTC.

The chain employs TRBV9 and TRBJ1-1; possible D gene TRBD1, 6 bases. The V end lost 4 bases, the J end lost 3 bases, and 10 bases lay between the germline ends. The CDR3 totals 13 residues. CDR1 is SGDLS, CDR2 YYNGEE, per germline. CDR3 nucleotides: TGTGCCAGCAGCCCCGGACAGCACACTGAAGCTTTCTTT. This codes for CASSPGQHTEAFF.

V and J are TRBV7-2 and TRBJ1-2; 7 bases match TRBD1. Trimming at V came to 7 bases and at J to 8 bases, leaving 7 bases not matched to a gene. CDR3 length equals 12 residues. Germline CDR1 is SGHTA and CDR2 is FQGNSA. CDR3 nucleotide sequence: TGTGCCAGCAACGCGCGGACAGGAGGCTACACCTTC. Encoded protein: CASNARTGGYTF. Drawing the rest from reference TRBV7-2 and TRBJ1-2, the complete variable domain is GAGVSQSPSNKVTEKGKDVELRCDPISGHTALYWYRQSLGQGLEFLIYFQGNSAPDKSGLPSDRFSAERTGGSVSTLTIQRTQQEDSAVYLCASNARTGGYTFGSGTRLTVV.

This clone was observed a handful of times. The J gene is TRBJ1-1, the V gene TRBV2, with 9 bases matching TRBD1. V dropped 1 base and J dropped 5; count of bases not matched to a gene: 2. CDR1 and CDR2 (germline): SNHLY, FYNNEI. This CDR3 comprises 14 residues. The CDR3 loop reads CASSEGTGVTEAFF. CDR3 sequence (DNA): TGTGCCAGCAGTGAAGGGACAGGGGTGACTGAAGCTTTCTTT.

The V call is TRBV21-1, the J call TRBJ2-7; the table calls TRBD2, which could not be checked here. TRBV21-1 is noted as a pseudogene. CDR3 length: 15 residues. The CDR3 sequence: CASRDGGVMAREQYF. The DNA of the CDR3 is TGTGCCAGCAGGGATGGAGGCGTAATGGCTAGGGAGCAGTACTTC.

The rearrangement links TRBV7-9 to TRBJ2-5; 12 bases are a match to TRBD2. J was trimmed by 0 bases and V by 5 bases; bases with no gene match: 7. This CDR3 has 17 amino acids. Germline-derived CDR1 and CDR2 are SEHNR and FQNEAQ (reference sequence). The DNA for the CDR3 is TGTGCCAGCAGCCGACTAAGACTAGCGGGGGACCAAGAGACCCAGTACTTC. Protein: CASSRLRLAGDQETQYF.

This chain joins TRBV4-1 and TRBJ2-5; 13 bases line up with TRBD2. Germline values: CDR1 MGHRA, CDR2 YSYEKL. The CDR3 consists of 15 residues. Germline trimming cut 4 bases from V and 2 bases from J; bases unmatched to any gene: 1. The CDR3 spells CASSPLAGGQETQYF. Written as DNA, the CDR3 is TGCGCCAGCAGCCCACTAGCGGGGGGGCAAGAGACCCAGTACTTC.

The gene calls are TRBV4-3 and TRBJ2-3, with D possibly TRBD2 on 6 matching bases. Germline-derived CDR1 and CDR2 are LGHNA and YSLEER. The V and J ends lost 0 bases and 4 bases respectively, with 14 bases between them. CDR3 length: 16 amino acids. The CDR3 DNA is TGCGCCAGCAGCCAAGATAGGCGGGGTGGGGCAGATACGCAGTATTTT. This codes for CASSQDRRGGADTQYF.

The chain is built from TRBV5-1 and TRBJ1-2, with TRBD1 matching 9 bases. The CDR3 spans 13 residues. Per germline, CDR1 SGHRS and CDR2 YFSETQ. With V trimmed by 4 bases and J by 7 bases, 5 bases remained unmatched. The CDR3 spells CASSPGTGSGYTF. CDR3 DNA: TGCGCCAGCAGCCCGGGGACAGGGAGTGGCTACACCTTC.

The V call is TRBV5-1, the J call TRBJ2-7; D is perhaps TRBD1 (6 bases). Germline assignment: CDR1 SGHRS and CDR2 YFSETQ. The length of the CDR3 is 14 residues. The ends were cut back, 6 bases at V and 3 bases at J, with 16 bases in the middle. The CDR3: CASTDPDSNYEQYF. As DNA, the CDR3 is TGCGCCAGCACCGACCCGGACAGTAACTACGAGCAGTACTTC.

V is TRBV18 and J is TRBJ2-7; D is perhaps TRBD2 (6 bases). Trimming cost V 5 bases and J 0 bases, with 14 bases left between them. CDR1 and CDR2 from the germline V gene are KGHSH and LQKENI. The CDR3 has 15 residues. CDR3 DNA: TGTGCCAGCTCAGCGGGACGGCTAAGCTCCTACGAGCAGTACTTC. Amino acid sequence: CASSAGRLSSYEQYF.

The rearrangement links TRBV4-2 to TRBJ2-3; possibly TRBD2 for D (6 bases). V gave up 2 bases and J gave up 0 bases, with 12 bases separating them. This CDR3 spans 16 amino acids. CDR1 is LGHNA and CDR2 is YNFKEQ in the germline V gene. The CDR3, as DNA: TGTGCCAGCAGCCAAAACGGGGGTCGTAGCACAGATACGCAGTATTTT. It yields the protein CASSQNGGRSTDTQYF.

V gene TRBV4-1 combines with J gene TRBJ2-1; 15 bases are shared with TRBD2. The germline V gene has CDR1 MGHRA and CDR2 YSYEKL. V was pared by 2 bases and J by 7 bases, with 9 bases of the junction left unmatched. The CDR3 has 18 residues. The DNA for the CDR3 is TGCGCCAGCAGCCAAACCGGACTAGCGGGGGGGCCTGGGAATGAGCAGTTCTTC. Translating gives CASSQTGLAGGPGNEQFF.

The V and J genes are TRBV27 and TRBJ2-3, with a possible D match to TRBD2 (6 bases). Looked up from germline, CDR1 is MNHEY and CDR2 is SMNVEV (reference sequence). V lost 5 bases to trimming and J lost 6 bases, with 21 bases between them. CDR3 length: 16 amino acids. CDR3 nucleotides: TGTGCCAGCAGTCCGCATGTGGGGGGATCGCGGGATACGCAGTATTTT. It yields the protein CASSPHVGGSRDTQYF.

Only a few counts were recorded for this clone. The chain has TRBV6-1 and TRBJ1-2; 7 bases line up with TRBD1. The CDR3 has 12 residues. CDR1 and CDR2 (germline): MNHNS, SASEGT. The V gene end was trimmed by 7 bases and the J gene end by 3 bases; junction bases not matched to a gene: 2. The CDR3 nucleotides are TGTGCCAGCACCGGACAGGACTATGGCTACACCTTC. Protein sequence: CASTGQDYGYTF.

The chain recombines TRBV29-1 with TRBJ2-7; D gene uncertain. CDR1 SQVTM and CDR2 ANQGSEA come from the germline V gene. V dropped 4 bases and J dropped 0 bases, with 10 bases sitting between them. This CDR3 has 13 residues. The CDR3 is CSVVGSPSYEQYF. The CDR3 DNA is TGCAGCGTTGTCGGCAGTCCCTCCTACGAGCAGTACTTC.

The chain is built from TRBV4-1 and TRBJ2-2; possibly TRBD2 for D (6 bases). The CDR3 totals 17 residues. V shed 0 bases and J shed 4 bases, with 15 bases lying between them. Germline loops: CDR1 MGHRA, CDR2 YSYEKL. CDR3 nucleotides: TGCGCCAGCAGCCAAGATCAGGAGGGTAGCGGCACCGGGGAGCTGTTTTTT. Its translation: CASSQDQEGSGTGELFF.

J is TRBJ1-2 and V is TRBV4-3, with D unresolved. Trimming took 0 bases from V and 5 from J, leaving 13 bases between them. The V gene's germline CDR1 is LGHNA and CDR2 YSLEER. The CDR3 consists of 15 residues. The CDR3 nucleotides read TGCGCCAGCAGCCAAGATCTCACAGAATCTTATGGCTACACCTTC. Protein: CASSQDLTESYGYTF.

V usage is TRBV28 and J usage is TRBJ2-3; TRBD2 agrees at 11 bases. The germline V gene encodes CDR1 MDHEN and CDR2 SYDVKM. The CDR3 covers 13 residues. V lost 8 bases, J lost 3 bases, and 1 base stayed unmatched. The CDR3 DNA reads TGTGCCAGCGGGACTAGCGGTACAGATACGCAGTATTTT. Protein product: CASGTSGTDTQYF.